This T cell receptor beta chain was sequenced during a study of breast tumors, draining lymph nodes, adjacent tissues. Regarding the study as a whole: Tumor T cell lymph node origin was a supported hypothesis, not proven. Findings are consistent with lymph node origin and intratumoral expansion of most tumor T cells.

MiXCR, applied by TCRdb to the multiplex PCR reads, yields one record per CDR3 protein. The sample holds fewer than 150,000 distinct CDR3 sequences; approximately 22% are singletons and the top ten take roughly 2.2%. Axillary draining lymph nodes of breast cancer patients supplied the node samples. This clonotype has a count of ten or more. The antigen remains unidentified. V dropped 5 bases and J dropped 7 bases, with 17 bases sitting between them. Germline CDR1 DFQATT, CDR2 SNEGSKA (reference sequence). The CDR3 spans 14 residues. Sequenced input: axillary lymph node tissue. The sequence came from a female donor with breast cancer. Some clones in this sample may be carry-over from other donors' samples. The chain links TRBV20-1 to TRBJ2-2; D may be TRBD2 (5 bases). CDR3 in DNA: TGCAGTGCTGAGAGGGAGAGCGCCGTCGGGGAGCTGTTTTTT. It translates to CSAERESAVGELFF.